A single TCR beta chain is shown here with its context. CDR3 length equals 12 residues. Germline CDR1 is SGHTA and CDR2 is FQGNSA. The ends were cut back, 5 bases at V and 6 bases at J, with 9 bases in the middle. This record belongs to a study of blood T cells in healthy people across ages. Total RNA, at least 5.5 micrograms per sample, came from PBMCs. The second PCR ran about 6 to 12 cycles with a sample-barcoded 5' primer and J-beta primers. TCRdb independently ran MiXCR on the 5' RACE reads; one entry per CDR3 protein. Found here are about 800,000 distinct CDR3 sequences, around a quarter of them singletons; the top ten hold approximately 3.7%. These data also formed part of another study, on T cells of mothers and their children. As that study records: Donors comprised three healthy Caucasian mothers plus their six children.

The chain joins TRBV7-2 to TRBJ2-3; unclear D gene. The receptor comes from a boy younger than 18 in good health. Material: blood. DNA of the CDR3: TGTGCCAGCAGCACCCGTGCGGATACGCAGTATTTT. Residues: CASSTRADTQYF.